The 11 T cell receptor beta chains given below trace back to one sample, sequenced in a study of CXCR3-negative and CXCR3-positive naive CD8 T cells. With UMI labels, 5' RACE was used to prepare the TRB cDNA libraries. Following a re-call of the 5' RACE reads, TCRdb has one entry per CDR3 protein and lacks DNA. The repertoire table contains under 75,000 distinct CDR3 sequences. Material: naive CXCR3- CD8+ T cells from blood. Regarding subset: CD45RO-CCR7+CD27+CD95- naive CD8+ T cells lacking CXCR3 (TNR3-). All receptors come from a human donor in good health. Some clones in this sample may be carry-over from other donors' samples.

The CDR3 region is CASTLTSGANVLTF. This chain joins TRBV28 and TRBJ2-6. Germline loops: CDR1 MDHEN, CDR2 SYDVKM. The CDR3 runs to 14 residues.

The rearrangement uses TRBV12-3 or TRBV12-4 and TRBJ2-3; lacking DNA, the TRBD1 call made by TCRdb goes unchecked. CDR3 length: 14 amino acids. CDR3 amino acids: CASSPRDRLDTQYF.

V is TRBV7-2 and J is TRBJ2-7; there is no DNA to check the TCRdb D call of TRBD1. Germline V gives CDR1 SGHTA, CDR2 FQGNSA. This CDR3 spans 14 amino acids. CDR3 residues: CASGLSGGAYEQYF. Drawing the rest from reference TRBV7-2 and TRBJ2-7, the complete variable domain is GAGVSQSPSNKVTEKGKDVELRCDPISGHTALYWYRQSLGQGLEFLIYFQGNSAPDKSGLPSDRFSAERTGGSVSTLTIQRTQQEDSAVYLCASGLSGGAYEQYFGPGTRLTVT.

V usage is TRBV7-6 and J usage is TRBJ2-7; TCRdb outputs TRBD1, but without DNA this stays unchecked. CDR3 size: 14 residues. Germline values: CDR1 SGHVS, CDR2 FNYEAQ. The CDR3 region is CACSTGTGGLEQYF.

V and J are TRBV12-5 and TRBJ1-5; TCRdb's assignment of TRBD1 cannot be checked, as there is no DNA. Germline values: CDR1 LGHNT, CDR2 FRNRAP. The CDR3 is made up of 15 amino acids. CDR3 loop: CASGSPGTGSQPQHF.

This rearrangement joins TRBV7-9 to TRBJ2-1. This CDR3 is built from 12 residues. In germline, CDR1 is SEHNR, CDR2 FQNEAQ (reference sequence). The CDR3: CASSLLNIEQFF.

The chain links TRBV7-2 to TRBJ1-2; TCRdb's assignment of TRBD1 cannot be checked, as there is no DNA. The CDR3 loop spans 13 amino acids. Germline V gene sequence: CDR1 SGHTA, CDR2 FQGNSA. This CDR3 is CASSLGGLSGYTF. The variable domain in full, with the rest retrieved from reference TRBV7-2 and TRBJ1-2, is GAGVSQSPSNKVTEKGKDVELRCDPISGHTALYWYRQSLGQGLEFLIYFQGNSAPDKSGLPSDRFSAERTGGSVSTLTIQRTQQEDSAVYLCASSLGGLSGYTFGSGTRLTVV.

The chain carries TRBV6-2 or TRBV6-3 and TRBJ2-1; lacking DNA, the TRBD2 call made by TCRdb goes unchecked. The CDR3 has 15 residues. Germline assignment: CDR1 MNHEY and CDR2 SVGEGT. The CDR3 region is CATRTGTSRYNEQFF.

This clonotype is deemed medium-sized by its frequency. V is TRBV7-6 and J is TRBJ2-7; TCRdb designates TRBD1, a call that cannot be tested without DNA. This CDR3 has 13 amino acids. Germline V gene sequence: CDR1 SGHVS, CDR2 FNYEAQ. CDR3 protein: CASSPGPSYEQYF.

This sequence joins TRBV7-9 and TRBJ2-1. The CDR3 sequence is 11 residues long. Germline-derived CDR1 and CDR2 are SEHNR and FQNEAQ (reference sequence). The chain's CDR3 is CASRASGEQFF.

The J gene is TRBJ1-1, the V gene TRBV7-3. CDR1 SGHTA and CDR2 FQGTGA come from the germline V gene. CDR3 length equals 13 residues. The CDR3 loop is CASSLSPSAEAFF.